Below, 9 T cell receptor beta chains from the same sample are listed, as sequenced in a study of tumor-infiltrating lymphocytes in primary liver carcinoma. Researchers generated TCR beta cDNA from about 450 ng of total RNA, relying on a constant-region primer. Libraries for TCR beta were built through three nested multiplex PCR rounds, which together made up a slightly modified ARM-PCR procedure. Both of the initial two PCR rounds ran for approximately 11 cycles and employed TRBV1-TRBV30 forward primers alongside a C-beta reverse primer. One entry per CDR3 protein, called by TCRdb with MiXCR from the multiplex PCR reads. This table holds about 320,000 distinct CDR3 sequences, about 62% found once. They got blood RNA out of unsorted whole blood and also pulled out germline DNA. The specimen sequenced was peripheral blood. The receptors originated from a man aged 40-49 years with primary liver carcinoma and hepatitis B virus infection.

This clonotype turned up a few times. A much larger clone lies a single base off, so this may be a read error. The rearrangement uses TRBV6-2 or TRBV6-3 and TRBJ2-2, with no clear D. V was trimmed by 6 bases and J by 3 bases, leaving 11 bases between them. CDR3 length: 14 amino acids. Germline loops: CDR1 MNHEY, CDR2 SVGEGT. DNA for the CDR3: TGTGCCAGCAGCGCGTTGTGGGACACCGGGGAGCTGTTTTTT. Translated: CASSALWDTGELFF.

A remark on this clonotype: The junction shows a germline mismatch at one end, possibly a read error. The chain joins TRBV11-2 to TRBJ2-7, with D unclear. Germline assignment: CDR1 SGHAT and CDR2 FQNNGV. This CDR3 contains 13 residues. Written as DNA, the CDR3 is TGTGCCAGCAGCCGGGCTGAACGCTACGAGGAGTATTTC. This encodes CASSRAERYEEYF.

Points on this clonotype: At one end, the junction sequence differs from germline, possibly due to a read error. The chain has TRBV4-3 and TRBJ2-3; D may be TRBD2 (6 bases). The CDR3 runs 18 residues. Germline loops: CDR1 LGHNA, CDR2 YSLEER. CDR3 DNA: TGCGCCAGCAGCCAATACCCAACGACTAGTGGGTTCACAGATACGCATTATTTT. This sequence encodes CASSQYPTTSGFTDTHYF.

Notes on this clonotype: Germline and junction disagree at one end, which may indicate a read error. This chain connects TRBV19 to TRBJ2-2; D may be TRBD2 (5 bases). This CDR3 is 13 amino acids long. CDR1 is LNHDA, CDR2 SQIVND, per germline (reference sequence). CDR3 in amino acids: CASMRGNTGELYF. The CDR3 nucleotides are TGTGCCAGTATGCGAGGGAACACCGGGGAGCTGTATTTT.

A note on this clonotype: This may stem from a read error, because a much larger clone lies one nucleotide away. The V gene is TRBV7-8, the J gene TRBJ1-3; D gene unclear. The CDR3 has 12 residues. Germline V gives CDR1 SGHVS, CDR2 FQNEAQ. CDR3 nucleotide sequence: TGTGCCACCAGCTTTCCGGGAAACACCATATATTTT. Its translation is CATSFPGNTIYF.

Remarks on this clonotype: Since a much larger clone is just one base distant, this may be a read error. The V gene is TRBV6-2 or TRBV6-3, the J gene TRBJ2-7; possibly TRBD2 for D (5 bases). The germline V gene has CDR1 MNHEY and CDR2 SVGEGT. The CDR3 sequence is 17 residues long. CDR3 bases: TGTGCCTGCAGTTACTCGGGAACAGATCCCCTCCCCTACGAGCAGTACTTC. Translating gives CACSYSGTDPLPYEQYF.

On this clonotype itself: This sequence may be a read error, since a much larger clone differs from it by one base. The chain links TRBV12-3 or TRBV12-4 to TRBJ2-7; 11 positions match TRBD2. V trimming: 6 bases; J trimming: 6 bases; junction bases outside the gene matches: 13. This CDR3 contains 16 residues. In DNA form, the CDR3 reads TGTGCCAGCAGCCGATCACTAGCGGGAGCGAGCTCCGAGCAGTACTTC. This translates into CASSRSLAGASSEQYF.

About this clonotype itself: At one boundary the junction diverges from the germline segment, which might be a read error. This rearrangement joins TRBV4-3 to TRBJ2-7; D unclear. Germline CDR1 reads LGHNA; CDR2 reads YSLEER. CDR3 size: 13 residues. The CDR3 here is CANSQEVDREQYF. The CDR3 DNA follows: TGCGCCAACAGCCAAGAAGTGGATCGGGAGCAGTACTTC.

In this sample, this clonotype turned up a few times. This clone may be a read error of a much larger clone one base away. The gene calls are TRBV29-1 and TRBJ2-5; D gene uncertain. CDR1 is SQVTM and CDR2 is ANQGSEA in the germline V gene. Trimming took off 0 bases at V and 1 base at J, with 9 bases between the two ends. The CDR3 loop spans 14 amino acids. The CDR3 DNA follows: TGCAGCGTTGAAGATCGGCAGATCCAAGAGACCCAGTACTTC. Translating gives CSVEDRQIQETQYF. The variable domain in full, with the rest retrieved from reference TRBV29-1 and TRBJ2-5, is SAVISQKPSRDICQRGTSLTIQCQVDSQVTMMFWYRQQPGQSLTLIATANQGSEATYESGFVIDKFPISRPNLTFSTLTVSNMSPEDSSIYLCSVEDRQIQETQYFGPGTRLLVL.